The rows below give T cell receptor beta chains drawn from one sample of a study of control samples from healthy donors and cancer patients. TCRdb's table, derived via immunoSEQ multiplex PCR, lists solely in-frame clones and lacks some. Here the sample spans some 25,000 clones, roughly 80% being singletons. The sample was PBMCs. The source of these receptors is a man aged 55-75 years with colorectal cancer. Each CDR3 is given with its conserved first and last residue. The D gene is left open where the match is weak. Size is stated for part of the rows, as once, few or many counts, or as a class when the clone is expanded.

v_gene	d_gene	abundance	j_gene	CDR3nt	CDR3aa
TRBV2	-	medium-sized	TRBJ2-7	TGTGCCAGCAGTGTGACCGAACCCTACGAGCAGTACTTC	CASSVTEPYEQYF
TRBV19	-	-	TRBJ1-1	TGTGCCAGTAGTATACCGGGGATAATGAACACTGAAGCTTTCTTT	CASSIPGIMNTEAFF
TRBV5-1	TRBD1	once	TRBJ1-1	TGCGCCAGCAGCACGACAGGGTATGAGACTGAAGCTTTCTTT	CASSTTGYETEAFF
TRBV6-2/TRBV6-3	TRBD2	few	TRBJ2-7	TGTGCCAGCAGTTTCCCCCTAGCGGGAACAAAAGACGAGCAGTACTTC	CASSFPLAGTKDEQYF
TRBV2	TRBD1	-	TRBJ1-2	TGTGCCAGCAGCTGGGACAGAGATAACTATGGCTACACCTTC	CASSWDRDNYGYTF
TRBV6-5	-	-	TRBJ2-1	TGTGCCAGCAGTCCGGACTACCTTAACAATGAGCAGTTCTTC	CASSPDYLNNEQFF
TRBV18	TRBD1	once	TRBJ1-1	TGTGCCAGCTCACCAGTGACAGGGGGCTCCAGCACTGAAGCTTTCTTT	CASSPVTGGSSTEAFF
TRBV19	-	few	TRBJ1-5	TGTGCCAGTAGTATTTTGACAGCCTCGGGCAATCAGCCCCAGCATTTT	CASSILTASGNQPQHF
TRBV30	-	few	TRBJ1-2	TGTGCCTGGAGTGTATCTGGGTTTGGCTACACCTTC	CAWSVSGFGYTF
TRBV7-9	-	-	TRBJ1-2	TGTGCCAGCAGCCCCCAGGGGAGCTATGGCTACACCTTC	CASSPQGSYGYTF
TRBV6-5	-	-	TRBJ1-6	TGTGCCAGCAGTTATTCGCCTAATTCACCCCTCCACTTT	CASSYSPNSPLHF
TRBV19	TRBD1	-	TRBJ1-5	TGTGCCAGTAGTATAGACCGTCGACAGGGTACGAGCAATCAGCCCCAGCATTTT	CASSIDRRQGTSNQPQHF
TRBV5-1	TRBD2	once	TRBJ2-3	TGCGCCAGCAGCTTGGCAGCTAGCGGGGATACGCAGTATTTT	CASSLAASGDTQYF
TRBV7-9	TRBD1	-	TRBJ1-2	TGTGCCAGCAACCCGACAGGGGGAACTTTTAACTATGGCTACACCTTC	CASNPTGGTFNYGYTF
TRBV10-1	-	-	TRBJ2-1	TGCGCCAGCAGTGAGTTTAAGAAAAACAATGAGCAGTTCTTC	CASSEFKKNNEQFF
TRBV4-1	TRBD1	-	TRBJ1-3	TGCGCCAGCAGCCTCCCATCCGGGACAGGGGATCTGGACACCATATATTTT	CASSLPSGTGDLDTIYF
TRBV5-1	-	-	TRBJ2-2	TGCGCCAGCAGCGCCTTTGCGGGGCCGAAAACCGGGGAGCTGTTTTTT	CASSAFAGPKTGELFF
TRBV7-6	-	-	TRBJ2-3	TGTGCCAGCAGCTTAGTTGAGGGGGGGATCACAGATACGCAGTATTTT	CASSLVEGGITDTQYF
TRBV3-1/TRBV3-2	-	once	TRBJ1-2	TGTGCCAGCAGCCAAGATCGCCGGGACGGTGGCTACACCTTC	CASSQDRRDGGYTF
TRBV5-4	-	-	TRBJ1-1	TGTGCCAGCAGCTCGGGTAGACAGAACACTGAAGCTTTCTTT	CASSSGRQNTEAFF
TRBV6-5	-	-	TRBJ2-7	TGTGCCAGCAGTTTTCACAGGGATACCTACGAGCAGTACTTC	CASSFHRDTYEQYF
TRBV18	-	-	TRBJ2-1	TGTGCCAGCTCACCATCACTAGCTGGCAATGAGCAGTTCTTC	CASSPSLAGNEQFF
TRBV4-3	TRBD2	-	TRBJ2-5	TGCGCCAGCAGCGATAGCGGGGGTTACCAAGAGACCCAGTACTTC	CASSDSGGYQETQYF
TRBV12-3/TRBV12-4	-	once	TRBJ1-1	TGTGCCAGCAGTTTAGCGGACAAAGCTGAAGCTTTCTTT	CASSLADKAEAFF
TRBV4-3	TRBD2	-	TRBJ2-1	TGCGCCAGCAGCCAAGAGACTAGCGGGGTAGATGAGCAGTTCTTC	CASSQETSGVDEQFF
TRBV5-5	TRBD2	-	TRBJ2-3	TGTGCCAGCAGCTCCGGACTAGCGGGGGGCCTACCCACTACAGATACGCAGTATTTT	CASSSGLAGGLPTTDTQYF
TRBV5-1	-	-	TRBJ1-1	TGCGCCAGCAGCCCGGACGGAGGAGGCACTGAAGCTTTCTTT	CASSPDGGGTEAFF
TRBV29-1	-	-	TRBJ1-2	TGCAGCGTTGATGACTGGACGGAGGGAAACTATGGCTACACCTTC	CSVDDWTEGNYGYTF
TRBV6-5	TRBD1	-	TRBJ2-7	TGTGCCAATAAGGGACAGGCGAGCTCCTACGAGCAGTACTTC	CANKGQASSYEQYF
TRBV19	TRBD1	-	TRBJ1-6	TGTGCCAGTAGAATACAGGGGTATAATTCACCCCTCCACTTT	CASRIQGYNSPLHF
TRBV5-1	-	-	TRBJ1-2	TGCGCCAGCAGCCGCCCGGGGGCTGGCTATGGCTACACCTTC	CASSRPGAGYGYTF
TRBV6-2/TRBV6-3	-	-	TRBJ1-1	TGTGCCAGCAGCATAACGACACCTCCTGGAATGAACACTGAAGCTTTCTTT	CASSITTPPGMNTEAFF
TRBV6-2/TRBV6-3	TRBD2	-	TRBJ2-1	TGTGCCAGCAGTCTCCCTCCCCTAGCGGGGGGGCAAAATGAGCAGTTCTTC	CASSLPPLAGGQNEQFF
TRBV6-2/TRBV6-3	-	-	TRBJ1-1	TGTGCCAGCAGTACCCAGGGACGGGGAGACGCTGAAGCTTTCTTT	CASSTQGRGDAEAFF
TRBV12-3/TRBV12-4	-	once	TRBJ1-4	TGTGCCAGCAGTTTGACGGGGAAACTGTTTTTT	CASSLTGKLFF
TRBV10-3	-	-	TRBJ1-1	TGTGCCATCAGGGACCTAAACACTGAAGCTTTCTTT	CAIRDLNTEAFF
TRBV9	TRBD2	once	TRBJ2-5	TGTGCCAGCAGCTCAGGACTAGAAAGCACCCAGTACTTC	CASSSGLESTQYF
TRBV6-2/TRBV6-3	-	-	TRBJ2-1	TGTGCCAGCAGTTACGTGGGGGGCTCACTGAGTGAGCAGTTCTTC	CASSYVGGSLSEQFF
TRBV30	-	once	TRBJ1-3	TGTGCCTGGAGTGTGCCAGGGATGGGGATCTCTGGAAACACCATATATTTT	CAWSVPGMGISGNTIYF
TRBV11-2	-	-	TRBJ2-7	TGTGCCAGCAGCTCCCCCCGCTCCTACGAGCAGTACTTC	CASSSPRSYEQYF